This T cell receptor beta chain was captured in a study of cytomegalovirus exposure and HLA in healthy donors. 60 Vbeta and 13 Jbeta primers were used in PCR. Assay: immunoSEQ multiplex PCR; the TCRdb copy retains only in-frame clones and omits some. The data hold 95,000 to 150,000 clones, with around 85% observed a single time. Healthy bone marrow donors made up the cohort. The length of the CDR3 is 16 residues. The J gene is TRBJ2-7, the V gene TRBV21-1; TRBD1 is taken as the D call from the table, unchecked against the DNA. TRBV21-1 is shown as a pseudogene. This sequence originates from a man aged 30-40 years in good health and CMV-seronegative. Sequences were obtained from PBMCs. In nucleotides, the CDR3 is TGTGCCAGCAGCAAAGGGTGGCAGTATATTTCCTACGAGCAGTACTTC. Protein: CASSKGWQYISYEQYF.